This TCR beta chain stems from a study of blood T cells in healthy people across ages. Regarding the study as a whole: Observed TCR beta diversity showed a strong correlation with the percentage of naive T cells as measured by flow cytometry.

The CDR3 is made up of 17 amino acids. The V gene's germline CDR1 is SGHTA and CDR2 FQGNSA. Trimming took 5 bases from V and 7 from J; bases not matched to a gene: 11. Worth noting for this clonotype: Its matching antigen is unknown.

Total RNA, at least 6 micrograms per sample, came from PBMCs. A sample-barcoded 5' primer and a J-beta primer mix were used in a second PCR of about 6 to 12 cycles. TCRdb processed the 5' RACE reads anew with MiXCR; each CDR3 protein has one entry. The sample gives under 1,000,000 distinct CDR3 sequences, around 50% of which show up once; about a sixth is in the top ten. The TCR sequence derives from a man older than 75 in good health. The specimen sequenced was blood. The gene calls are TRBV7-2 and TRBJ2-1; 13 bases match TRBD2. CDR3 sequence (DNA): TGTGCCAGCAGCACAATAGGACTAGCGGGAGTGGGAAATGAGCAGTTCTTC. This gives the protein CASSTIGLAGVGNEQFF.